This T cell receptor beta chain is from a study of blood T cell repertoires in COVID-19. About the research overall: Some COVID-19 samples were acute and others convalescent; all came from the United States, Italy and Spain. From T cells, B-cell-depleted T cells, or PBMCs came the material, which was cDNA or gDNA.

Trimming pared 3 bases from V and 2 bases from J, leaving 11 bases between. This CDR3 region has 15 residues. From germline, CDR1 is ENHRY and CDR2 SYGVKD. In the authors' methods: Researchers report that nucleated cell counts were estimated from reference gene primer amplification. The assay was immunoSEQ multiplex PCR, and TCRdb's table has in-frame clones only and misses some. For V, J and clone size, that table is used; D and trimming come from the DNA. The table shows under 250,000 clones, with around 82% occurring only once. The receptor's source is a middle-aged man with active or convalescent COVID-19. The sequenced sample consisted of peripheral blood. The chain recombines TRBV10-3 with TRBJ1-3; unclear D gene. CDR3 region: CAISDEGSPGNTIYF. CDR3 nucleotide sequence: TGTGCCATCAGTGATGAGGGTTCCCCTGGAAACACCATATATTTT.